A single sample is the source of the 30 T cell receptor beta chains below, sequenced in a study of vaccination and CD4 T cells after COVID-19. Antigens for these TCRs are unknown. The assay that was used to sequence DNA from cultured CD4+ T cells was the Oncomine TCR Beta short-read assay. TCRdb re-analysed the PCR reads in MiXCR, keeping a single row per CDR3 protein. In the table there are approximately 5,400 distinct CDR3 sequences, 35% to 45% of which are singletons. The treatment: roughly nine-day PBMC culture with coronavirus spike peptide pools or control peptides (ViraFEST assay). The unexposed donor's CD4+ T cells were collected before the COVID-19 pandemic (2011-2018). Material for sequencing was CD4+ T cells from blood, cultured in vitro. All receptors come from a human donor in good health.

This chain connects TRBV4-1 to TRBJ1-1; D is perhaps TRBD1 (5 bases). The germline gives CDR1 MGHRA, CDR2 YSYEKL. The CDR3 covers 16 residues. V lost 7 bases, J lost 1 base, and 19 bases lay in between. The CDR3 DNA reads TGCGCCAGCACCTCCCCTGGACGGGGGAGGAACACTGAAGCTTTCTTT. This sequence encodes CASTSPGRGRNTEAFF.

CDR3 sequence (DNA): TGTGCCAGCAGTTTATACAGGGGCCCATACGAGCAGTACTTC. It yields the protein CASSLYRGPYEQYF. V and J are TRBV27 and TRBJ2-7; 7 nucleotides agree with TRBD1. Germline CDR1 is MNHEY and CDR2 is SMNVEV (reference sequence). The CDR3 sequence is 14 residues long. With 1 base clipped from V and 4 bases from J, the junction kept 4 bases outside the gene matches.

The rearrangement uses TRBV6-2 or TRBV6-3 and TRBJ1-3, with D perhaps matching TRBD1 (5 bases). The CDR3 is made up of 15 amino acids. Trimming removed 7 bases at V and 0 bases at J, with 13 bases between. Per germline, CDR1 MNHEY and CDR2 SVGEGT. CDR3 bases: TGTGCCAGCACCTTGGGGCCGGACTCTGGAAACACCATATATTTT. Its translation: CASTLGPDSGNTIYF.

V is TRBV7-2 and J is TRBJ2-1, with a weak D call TRBD2 (6 bases). The CDR3 is 19 amino acids. Per the germline V gene, CDR1 is SGHTA and CDR2 is FQGNSA. Trimming took off 2 bases at V and 3 bases at J, with 23 bases between the two ends. The CDR3: CASSLSASGGTLIYNEQFF. The CDR3, as DNA: TGTGCCAGCAGCTTAAGTGCGAGTGGCGGGACCCTAATCTACAATGAGCAGTTCTTC.

The chain is built from TRBV11-2 and TRBJ2-7; D is unclear. This CDR3 is 12 amino acids long. Germline V lookup: CDR1 SGHAT, CDR2 FQNNGV. V was pared by 0 bases and J by 7 bases, with 7 bases between. The CDR3 region is CASSLDLWEQYF. Here the CDR3 DNA reads TGTGCCAGCAGCTTAGACCTCTGGGAGCAGTACTTC.

This clonotype has only a few counts. CDR3 protein: CATSIRSGTGDSPLHF. CDR3 nucleotide sequence: TGTGCCACCAGCATTCGAAGTGGGACGGGAGATTCACCCCTCCACTTT. V gene TRBV15 combines with J gene TRBJ1-6; tentatively, D is TRBD1 (5 bases). V gave up 4 bases and J gave up 8 bases, with 18 bases separating them. Germline CDR1 and CDR2: LNHNV and YYDKDF (reference sequence). The CDR3 covers 16 residues.

The gene calls are TRBV5-5 and TRBJ1-1; D gene ambiguous. Germline CDR1 SGHKS, CDR2 YYEKEE (reference sequence). The CDR3 loop spans 16 amino acids. V lost 4 bases and J lost 0, with 16 bases in between. The DNA for the CDR3 is TGTGCCAGCAGCCCGGGGTCAGATTACATGAACACTGAAGCTTTCTTT. The encoded protein is CASSPGSDYMNTEAFF.

The genes are TRBV2 and TRBJ2-3, with TRBD1 identical over 11 bases. The CDR3 loop spans 15 amino acids. The junction had 7 bases not matched to a gene; V was cut back by 5 bases and J by 6 bases. Germline CDR1 SNHLY, CDR2 FYNNEI. DNA for the CDR3: TGTGCCAGCAGTCGGGACAGGGGGACTTTCGATACGCAGTATTTT. Amino acids: CASSRDRGTFDTQYF.

This clonotype has just a few counts. This chain uses TRBV20-1 with TRBJ2-1, with D uncertain. CDR1 and CDR2 from the germline V gene are DFQATT and SNEGSKA (reference sequence). The V and J ends lost 3 bases and 4 bases respectively, with 4 bases between them. The CDR3 sequence is 11 residues long. The DNA of the CDR3 is TGCAGTGCTAGTCGGTACAATGAGCAGTTCTTC. It is translated as CSASRYNEQFF.

The gene calls are TRBV5-1 and TRBJ1-2; D call uncertain. Germline V gives CDR1 SGHRS, CDR2 YFSETQ. The CDR3 loop spans 13 amino acids. Between the trimmed V and J ends, which lost 4 bases and 8 bases, there was a span of 15 bases. CDR3 sequence (DNA): TGCGCCAGCAGCCACGACAACGTTGGGGGCTACACCTTC. Protein sequence: CASSHDNVGGYTF.

CDR3 sequence (DNA): TGTGCCAGCAGTTACGAGGTGTCTAGCGGGACCTACGAGCAGTACTTC. It encodes CASSYEVSSGTYEQYF. J is TRBJ2-7 and V is TRBV6-5, with TRBD2 matching 9 bases. V shed 2 bases and J 2 bases; nucleotides not matched to a gene: 7. The CDR3 sequence is 16 residues long. CDR1 and CDR2 (germline): MNHEY, SVGAGI.

The sample holds a few counts of this clonotype. This sequence joins TRBV20-1 and TRBJ1-2; D is ambiguous. This CDR3 comprises 14 residues. Trimming pared 3 bases from V and 0 bases from J, leaving 11 bases between. Germline-derived CDR1 and CDR2 are DFQATT and SNEGSKA (reference sequence). This CDR3 is CSASPTLTNYGYTF. In nucleotides, the CDR3 is TGCAGTGCTAGTCCGACACTCACTAACTATGGCTACACCTTC.

This clonotype was found a few times. In nucleotides, the CDR3 is TGCAGTGCTCAGAACCCCTCAACAGGAAACTATGGCTACACCTTC. It translates to CSAQNPSTGNYGYTF. The V gene is TRBV20-1, the J gene TRBJ1-2, with TRBD1 as a possible D gene (5 bases). The germline V gene encodes CDR1 DFQATT and CDR2 SNEGSKA (reference sequence). This CDR3 spans 15 amino acids. The V and J ends lost 5 bases and 2 bases respectively, with 18 bases between them.

In its sample, this clonotype was seen a few times. The chain has TRBV2 and TRBJ2-5; D not resolved. CDR3 length: 15 amino acids. The V gene's germline CDR1 is SNHLY and CDR2 FYNNEI. With 0 bases removed from V and 0 bases from J, the gap between germline ends came to 8 bases. This CDR3 reads CASSEARSYQETQYF. DNA of the CDR3: TGTGCCAGCAGTGAAGCGCGGTCATACCAAGAGACCCAGTACTTC.

The chain couples TRBV15 to TRBJ1-1; D is uncertain. The CDR3 runs 13 residues. Germline V gives CDR1 LNHNV, CDR2 YYDKDF (reference sequence). V lost 1 base and J lost 1, with 4 bases in between. The chain's CDR3 is CATSRAANTEAFF. DNA of the CDR3: TGTGCCACCAGCAGAGCTGCGAACACTGAAGCTTTCTTT. Full variable domain (rest looked up from reference TRBV15 and TRBJ1-1): DAMVIQNPRYQVTQFGKPVTLSCSQTLNHNVMYWYQQKSSQAPKLLFHYYDKDFNNEADTPDNFQSRRPNTSFCFLDIRSPGLGDTAMYLCATSRAANTEAFFGQGTRLTVV.

The chain links TRBV20-1 to TRBJ2-7; D is perhaps TRBD1 or TRBD2 (5 bases each). V was shortened by 3 bases and J by 0 bases, with 21 bases between the two germline ends. Germline V gives CDR1 DFQATT, CDR2 SNEGSKA (reference sequence). The CDR3 length is 17 residues. Here the CDR3 DNA reads TGCAGTGCTAGCCCCCAAAACCGGGACCCAAACTCCTACGAGCAGTACTTC. Its translation is CSASPQNRDPNSYEQYF.

The genes are TRBV27 and TRBJ1-4, with D possibly TRBD1 on 5 matching bases. Trimming took 1 base from V and 8 from J, leaving 17 bases between them. Germline values: CDR1 MNHEY, CDR2 SMNVEV (reference sequence). CDR3 size: 16 residues. Here the CDR3 reads CASSLFSSRDGEKLFF. Here the CDR3 DNA reads TGTGCCAGCAGTTTATTTTCGAGTCGGGACGGGGAAAAACTGTTTTTT.

This clonotype came up a few times. This chain connects TRBV11-2 to TRBJ1-2, with 8 positions matching TRBD1. The CDR3 spans 15 residues. Trimming cost V 6 bases and J 2 bases; bases outside gene matches: 8. Per germline, CDR1 SGHAT and CDR2 FQNNGV. The CDR3 spells CASSPRQGLNYGYTF. The CDR3 nucleotides are TGTGCCAGCAGTCCAAGACAGGGGCTGAACTATGGCTACACCTTC.

This clonotype was detected a few times. The chain employs TRBV7-9 and TRBJ2-3; 9 bases align to TRBD2. CDR1 is SEHNR, CDR2 FQNEAQ, per germline (reference sequence). The CDR3 has 15 amino acids. The V gene end was trimmed by 2 bases and the J gene end by 2 bases; junction bases not matched to a gene: 2. CDR3: CASSLLAGITDTQYF. Written as DNA, the CDR3 is TGTGCCAGCAGCTTACTAGCGGGGATCACAGATACGCAGTATTTT. Based on the CDR3 plus reference TRBV7-9 and TRBJ2-3, the full variable domain is DTGVSQNPRHKITKRGQNVTFRCDPISEHNRLYWYRQTLGQGPEFLTYFQNEAQLEKSRLLSDRFSAERPKGSFSTLEIQRTEQGDSAMYLCASSLLAGITDTQYFGPGTRLTVL.

The J gene is TRBJ2-1, the V gene TRBV27; unclear D gene. V shed 6 bases and J shed 9 bases, with 12 bases lying between them. Germline CDR1 is MNHEY and CDR2 is SMNVEV (reference sequence). The CDR3 extends over 12 amino acids. The CDR3 region is CASSSRPPEQFF. In DNA form, the CDR3 reads TGTGCCAGCAGCTCTCGGCCCCCTGAGCAGTTCTTC.

The rearrangement joins TRBV12-3 or TRBV12-4 to TRBJ2-3, with a weak D call TRBD2 (6 bases). CDR3 size: 13 residues. Trimming pared 10 bases from V and 3 bases from J, leaving 14 bases between. The CDR3 region has the DNA TGTGCCACTGCCCGGGGGAGTACAGATACGCAGTATTTT. This translates into CATARGSTDTQYF.

This clonotype was observed a handful of times. The chain carries TRBV20-1 and TRBJ2-5, with 7 nucleotides matching TRBD1. The CDR3 extends over 13 amino acids. From germline, CDR1 is DFQATT and CDR2 SNEGSKA (reference sequence). After removal of 5 bases from V and 3 bases from J, the junction contained 6 bases not matched to a gene. The CDR3 protein is CSAETGTEETQYF. CDR3 bases: TGCAGTGCTGAAACCGGGACAGAAGAGACCCAGTACTTC.

The V call is TRBV6-1, the J call TRBJ2-7; 11 bases align to TRBD2. Trimming removed 1 base from V and 5 bases from J; junction bases left unmatched: 7. CDR1 is MNHNS, CDR2 SASEGT, per germline. CDR3 length equals 16 residues. This CDR3 reads CASSEETSGTGNEQYF. As DNA, the CDR3 is TGTGCCAGCAGTGAAGAGACTAGCGGGACCGGAAACGAGCAGTACTTC.

This clonotype was seen a handful of times. The gene calls are TRBV20-1 and TRBJ1-1; D gene unclear. The CDR3 totals 11 residues. Trimming removed 1 base from V and 11 bases from J, with 11 bases in between. Germline CDR1 and CDR2: DFQATT and SNEGSKA (reference sequence). The CDR3 nucleotides are TGCAGTGCTAGAGGGCCGACGTTGGCTTTCTTT. This sequence encodes CSARGPTLAFF.

The chain uses TRBV20-1 and TRBJ2-7; D is unclear. This CDR3 is built from 12 residues. V was pared by 2 bases and J by 6 bases, with 11 bases between. Germline-derived CDR1 and CDR2 are DFQATT and SNEGSKA (reference sequence). The CDR3 region has the DNA TGCAGTGCTAGATCTAGTCTGAGCGAGCAGTACTTC. Translating gives CSARSSLSEQYF.

The genes are TRBV29-1 and TRBJ2-7; TRBD1 agrees at 9 bases. The CDR3 sequence is 17 residues long. Germline V lookup: CDR1 SQVTM, CDR2 ANQGSEA. The V segment lost 3 bases and the J segment 4 bases; nucleotides outside the gene matches: 16. CDR3 sequence reads: CSVENGPGQGPLYEQYF. For the CDR3, the DNA is TGCAGCGTTGAGAACGGACCGGGACAGGGACCTCTGTACGAGCAGTACTTC.

This clonotype has only a few counts. The CDR3 DNA follows: TGTGCCAGCAGTTACAGGCAGATGAACACTGAAGCTTTCTTT. Translation gives CASSYRQMNTEAFF. J is TRBJ1-1 and V is TRBV6-5; no reliable D call. Trimming cost V 2 bases and J 0 bases, with 7 bases left between them. There are 14 residues in the CDR3. The germline V gene encodes CDR1 MNHEY and CDR2 SVGAGI.

This clonotype showed up just a few times. The V gene is TRBV15, the J gene TRBJ1-2; no firm D call. Trimming removed 1 base from V and 1 base from J, with 10 bases in between. Per germline, CDR1 LNHNV and CDR2 YYDKDF (reference sequence). This CDR3 spans 15 amino acids. CDR3 DNA: TGTGCCACCAGCAGAGTGGTGGGCAGTAACTATGGCTACACCTTC. Amino acids: CATSRVVGSNYGYTF. The full variable domain, completed using reference TRBV15 and TRBJ1-2, is DAMVIQNPRYQVTQFGKPVTLSCSQTLNHNVMYWYQQKSSQAPKLLFHYYDKDFNNEADTPDNFQSRRPNTSFCFLDIRSPGLGDTAMYLCATSRVVGSNYGYTFGSGTRLTVV.

This chain connects TRBV6-1 to TRBJ2-1; the D gene is possibly TRBD1 (5 bases). Trimming took off 0 bases at V and 8 bases at J, with 14 bases between the two ends. The CDR3 runs to 15 residues. Germline V gene sequence: CDR1 MNHNS, CDR2 SASEGT. CDR3 residues: CASSEAVGWGHEQFF. CDR3 in DNA: TGTGCCAGCAGTGAAGCTGTGGGGTGGGGCCATGAGCAGTTCTTC.

The V call is TRBV29-1, the J call TRBJ1-2; D gene ambiguous. Germline CDR1 is SQVTM and CDR2 is ANQGSEA. V lost 3 bases to trimming and J lost 3 bases, with 17 bases between them. This CDR3 is built from 15 residues. This chain's CDR3 is CSVDTPKVDDYGYTF. In DNA, the CDR3 is TGCAGCGTTGATACTCCAAAGGTGGACGACTATGGCTACACCTTC.